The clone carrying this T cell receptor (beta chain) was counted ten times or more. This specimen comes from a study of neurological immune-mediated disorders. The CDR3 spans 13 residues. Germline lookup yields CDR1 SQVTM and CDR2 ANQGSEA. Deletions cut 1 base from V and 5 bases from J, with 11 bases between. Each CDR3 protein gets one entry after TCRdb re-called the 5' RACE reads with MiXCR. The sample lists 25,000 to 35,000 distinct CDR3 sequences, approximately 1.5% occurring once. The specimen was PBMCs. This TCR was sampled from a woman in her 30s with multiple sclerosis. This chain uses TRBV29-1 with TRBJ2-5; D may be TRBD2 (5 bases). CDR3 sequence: CSVEVSGRETQYF. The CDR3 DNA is TGCAGCGTTGAAGTGAGCGGAAGGGAGACCCAGTACTTC.